A single T cell receptor beta chain is shown here with its context. Its antigen is unknown. This specimen belongs to a study of spatial heterogeneity in lung cancer. Study-level background: In the raw reads, each unique TCR and UMI combination was present more than ten times on average.

Carried by each TCR cDNA molecule was a unique molecular identifier. Each CDR3 protein gets one entry after TCRdb re-called the 5' RACE reads with MiXCR. Here the sample spans about 92,000 distinct CDR3 sequences, roughly 12% being singletons. Whole-study findings and limits: Follow-up blood showed ubiquitous expanded tumor TCRs less than blood at resection did.

The CDR3 consists of 14 residues. Trimming stripped 6 bases from V and 3 bases from J, with 15 bases between. Germline assignment: CDR1 SGHAT and CDR2 FQNNGV. The time point was: sample taken at primary tumor resection. The sequenced material consisted of unsorted whole RNA from tumor, nontumor lung or frozen PBMC. A total of around 67 untreated early-stage non-small cell lung cancer patients served as donors. The rearrangement links TRBV11-2 to TRBJ2-7; D is unclear. The TCR was taken from a male donor with early-stage non-small cell lung cancer. Sequences were derived from PBMCs, sampled at surgery. CDR3 loop: CASSRPPLGYEQYF. Written as DNA, the CDR3 is TGTGCCAGCAGTCGGCCGCCCTTGGGCTACGAGCAGTACTTC.